A selection of T cell receptor beta chains follows, all from one sample in a study of T cell clones after liver transplantation. Generated by immunoSEQ multiplex PCR, the TCRdb table keeps only in-frame clones and is missing some. This table has about 74,000 clones, around 80% appearing once. The source material was CD4+ T cells from blood, sampled before liver transplant. These receptors were obtained from a human donor who received a liver transplant. Both conserved end residues are part of each CDR3. A D gene is named only where the DNA matches it firmly. For some rows the clone size is stated as once, few or many, or as a class when expanded; others skip it.

-	TRBV7-2	TRBJ2-1	-	TGTGCCAGCAGCTTCGCGGGCACCTACAATGAGCAGTTCTTC	CASSFAGTYNEQFF
-	TRBV27	TRBJ2-1	-	TGTGCCAGCAGTTCCCCAGGGCGGCGGTTCAAAGGGCAGTTCTTC	CASSSPGRRFKGQFF
-	TRBV7-2	TRBJ2-3	-	TGTGCCAGCAGCCAGGGCCTCACAGATACGCAGTATTTT	CASSQGLTDTQYF
-	TRBV28	TRBJ1-2	-	TGTGCCAGCCGGGACGTCGCCTATGGCTACACCTTC	CASRDVAYGYTF
-	TRBV13	TRBJ2-5	-	TGTGCCAGCAGCTTAACGGCGGGGCGCCAAGAGACCCAGTACTTC	CASSLTAGRQETQYF
TRBD2	TRBV6-5	TRBJ2-1	-	TGTGCCACCAGTCTAGCGGGAGGTGTTGGTGAGCAGTTCTTC	CATSLAGGVGEQFF
-	TRBV10-1	TRBJ1-2	-	TGCGCCAGCAGTGAGACAGGGAACTATGGCTACACCTTC	CASSETGNYGYTF
TRBD1	TRBV18	TRBJ2-1	-	TGTGCCAGCTCACCAGACAGGGTCAATGAGCAGTTCTTC	CASSPDRVNEQFF
TRBD1	TRBV18	TRBJ1-5	-	TGTGCCAGCTCACCAAGGAATGGAGGGACAGACAATCAGCCCCAGCATTTT	CASSPRNGGTDNQPQHF
-	TRBV5-4	TRBJ2-5	-	TGTGCCAGCAGCCCCGGAGGGGGGTTGGGGCAAGAGACCCAGTACTTC	CASSPGGGLGQETQYF
TRBD2	TRBV5-1	TRBJ2-7	-	TGCGCCAGCAGCTTGGGTAGCGGGCCCAGCTCCTACGAGCAGTACTTC	CASSLGSGPSSYEQYF
-	TRBV7-8	TRBJ2-1	-	TGTGCCAGCAGCTTAGCGCGGCTGGTTGGTGAGCAGTTCTTC	CASSLARLVGEQFF
TRBD2	TRBV4-2	TRBJ2-7	-	TGTGCCAGCAGCCAAGATCTGAGACTAGCGGCCGGGGGGGACGAGCAGTACTTC	CASSQDLRLAAGGDEQYF
-	TRBV6-4	TRBJ2-1	-	TGTGCCAGCAGAAACAATGAGCAGTTCTTC	CASRNNEQFF
-	TRBV10-1	TRBJ2-3	-	TGCGCCAGCAGTCATGGCGGGCGAACCAGCACAGATACGCAGTATTTT	CASSHGGRTSTDTQYF
-	TRBV4-3	TRBJ2-7	-	TGCGCCAGCAGCCTCGACAGATTCTACTACGAGCAGTACTTC	CASSLDRFYYEQYF
-	TRBV5-1	TRBJ1-2	-	TGCGCCAGCAGCCTGACAGGTCTCCCCTCTGGAATCTATGGCTACACCTTC	CASSLTGLPSGIYGYTF
-	TRBV10-3	TRBJ1-1	once	TGTGCCATCAGTTTGGACGGATCGAACACTGAAGCTTTCTTT	CAISLDGSNTEAFF
-	TRBV21-1	TRBJ2-2	-	TGTGCCAGCAGCCCCTTGGCGGGCACCGGGGAGCTGTTTTTT	CASSPLAGTGELFF
-	TRBV28	TRBJ1-5	-	TGTGCCAGCAGTTTTGCCAGGGAGAGTCAGCCCCAGCATTTT	CASSFARESQPQHF
-	TRBV18	TRBJ1-2	-	TGTGCCAGCTCATCAGAGCAGGCGAGTGGCTACACCTTC	CASSSEQASGYTF
-	TRBV5-6	TRBJ1-1	-	TGTGCCAGCAGCTTGGCTCGGGACCGACGGGGTCTATTT	CASSLARDRRGLF
TRBD2	TRBV6-6	TRBJ2-3	once	TGTGCCAGCAGTTCCGGGAGGTTGACAGATACGCAGTATTTT	CASSSGRLTDTQYF
TRBD2	TRBV4-2	TRBJ2-3	-	TGTGCCAGCAGCCAAGATCTTCGGCGCGGGGGTGGCACAGATACGCAGTATTTT	CASSQDLRRGGGTDTQYF
-	TRBV5-4	TRBJ2-2	-	TGTGCCAGCAGCCCCCAGGGTTTAGGCACCGGGGAGCTGTTTTTT	CASSPQGLGTGELFF